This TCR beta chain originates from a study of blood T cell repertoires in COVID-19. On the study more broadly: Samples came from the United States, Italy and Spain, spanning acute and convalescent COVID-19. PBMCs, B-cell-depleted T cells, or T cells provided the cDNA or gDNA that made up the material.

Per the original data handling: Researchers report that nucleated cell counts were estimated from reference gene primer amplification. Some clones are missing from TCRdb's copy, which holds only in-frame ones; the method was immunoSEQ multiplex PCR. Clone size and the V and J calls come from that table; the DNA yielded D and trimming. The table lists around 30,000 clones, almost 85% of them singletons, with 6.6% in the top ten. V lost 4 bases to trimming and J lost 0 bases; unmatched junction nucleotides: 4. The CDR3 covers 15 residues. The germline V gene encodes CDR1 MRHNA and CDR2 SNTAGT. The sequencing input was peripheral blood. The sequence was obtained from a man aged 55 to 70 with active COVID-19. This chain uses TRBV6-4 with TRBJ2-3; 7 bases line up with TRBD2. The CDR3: CASSGRAGSTDTQYF. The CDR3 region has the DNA TGTGCCAGCAGTGGTCGAGCGGGAAGCACAGATACGCAGTATTTT.